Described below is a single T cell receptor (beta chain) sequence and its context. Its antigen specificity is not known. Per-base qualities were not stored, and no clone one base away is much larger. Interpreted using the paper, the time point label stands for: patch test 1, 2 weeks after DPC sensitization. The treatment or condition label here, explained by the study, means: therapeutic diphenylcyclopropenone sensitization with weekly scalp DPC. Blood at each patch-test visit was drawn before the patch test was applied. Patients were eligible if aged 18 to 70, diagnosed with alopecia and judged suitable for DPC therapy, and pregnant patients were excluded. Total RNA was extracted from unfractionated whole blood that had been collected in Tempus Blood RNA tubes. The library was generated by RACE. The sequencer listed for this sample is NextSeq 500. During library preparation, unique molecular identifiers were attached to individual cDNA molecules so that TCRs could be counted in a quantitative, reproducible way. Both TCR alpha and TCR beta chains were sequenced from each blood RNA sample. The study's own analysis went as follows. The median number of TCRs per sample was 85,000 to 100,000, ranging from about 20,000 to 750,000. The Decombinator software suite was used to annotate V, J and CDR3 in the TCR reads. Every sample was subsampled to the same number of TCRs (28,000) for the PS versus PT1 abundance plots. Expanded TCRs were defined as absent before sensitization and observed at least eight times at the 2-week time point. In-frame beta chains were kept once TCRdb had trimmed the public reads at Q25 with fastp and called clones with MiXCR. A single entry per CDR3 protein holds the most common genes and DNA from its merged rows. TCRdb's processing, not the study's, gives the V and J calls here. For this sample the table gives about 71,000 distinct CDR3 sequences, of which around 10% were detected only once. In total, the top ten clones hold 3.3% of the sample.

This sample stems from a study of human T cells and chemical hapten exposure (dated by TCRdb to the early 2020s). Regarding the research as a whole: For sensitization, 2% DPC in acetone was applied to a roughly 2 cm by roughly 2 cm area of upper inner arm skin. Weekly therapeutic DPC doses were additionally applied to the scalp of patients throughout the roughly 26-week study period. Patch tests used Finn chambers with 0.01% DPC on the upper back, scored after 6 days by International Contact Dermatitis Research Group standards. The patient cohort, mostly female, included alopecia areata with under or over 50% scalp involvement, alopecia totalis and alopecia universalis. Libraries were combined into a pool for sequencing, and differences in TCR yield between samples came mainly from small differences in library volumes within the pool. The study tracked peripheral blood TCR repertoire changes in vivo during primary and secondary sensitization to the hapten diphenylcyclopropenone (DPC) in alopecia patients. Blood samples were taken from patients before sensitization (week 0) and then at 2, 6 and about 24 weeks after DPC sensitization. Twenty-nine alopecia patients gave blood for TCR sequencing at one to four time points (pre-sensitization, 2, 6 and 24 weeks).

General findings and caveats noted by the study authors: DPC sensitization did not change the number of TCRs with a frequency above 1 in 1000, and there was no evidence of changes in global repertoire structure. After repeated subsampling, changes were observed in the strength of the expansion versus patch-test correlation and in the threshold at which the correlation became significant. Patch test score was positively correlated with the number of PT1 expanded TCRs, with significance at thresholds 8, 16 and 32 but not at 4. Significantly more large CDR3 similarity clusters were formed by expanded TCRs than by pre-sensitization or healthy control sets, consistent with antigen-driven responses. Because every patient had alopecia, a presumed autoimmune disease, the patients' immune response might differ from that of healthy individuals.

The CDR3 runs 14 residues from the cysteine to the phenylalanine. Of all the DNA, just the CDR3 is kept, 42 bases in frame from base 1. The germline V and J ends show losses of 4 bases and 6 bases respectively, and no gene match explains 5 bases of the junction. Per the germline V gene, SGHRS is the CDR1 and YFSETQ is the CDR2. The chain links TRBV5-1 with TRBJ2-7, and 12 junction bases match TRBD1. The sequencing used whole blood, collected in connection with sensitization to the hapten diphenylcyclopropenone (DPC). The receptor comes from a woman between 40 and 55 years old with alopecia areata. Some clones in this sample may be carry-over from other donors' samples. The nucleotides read TGCGCCAGCAGCACAGGGACAGGGGGCGGCGAGCAGTACTTC. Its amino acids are CASSTGTGGGEQYF.